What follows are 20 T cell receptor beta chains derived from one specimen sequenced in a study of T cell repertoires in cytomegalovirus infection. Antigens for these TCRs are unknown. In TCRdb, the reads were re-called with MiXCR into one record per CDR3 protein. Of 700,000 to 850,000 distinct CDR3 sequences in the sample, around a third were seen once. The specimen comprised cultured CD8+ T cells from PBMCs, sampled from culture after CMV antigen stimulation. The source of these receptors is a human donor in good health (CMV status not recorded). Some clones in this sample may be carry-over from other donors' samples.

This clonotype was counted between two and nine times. The CDR3 sequence: CASSNPGTSGELFF. The CDR3 DNA reads TGTGCCAGCAGCAACCCCGGGACATCTGGGGAGCTGTTTTTT. The gene calls are TRBV7-6 and TRBJ2-2; TRBD1 might be the D (6 bases). CDR3 length equals 14 residues. The V gene lost 5 bases and the J gene lost 8 bases, with 15 bases spanning the gap. CDR1 SGHVS and CDR2 FNYEAQ come from the germline V gene.

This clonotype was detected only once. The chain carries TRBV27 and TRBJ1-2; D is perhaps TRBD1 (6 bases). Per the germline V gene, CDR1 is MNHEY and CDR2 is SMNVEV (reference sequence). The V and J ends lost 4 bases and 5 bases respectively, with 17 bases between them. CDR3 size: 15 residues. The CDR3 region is CASSSSPGHRYGYTF. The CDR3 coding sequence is TGTGCCAGCAGTTCATCGCCGGGACACCGTTATGGCTACACCTTC.

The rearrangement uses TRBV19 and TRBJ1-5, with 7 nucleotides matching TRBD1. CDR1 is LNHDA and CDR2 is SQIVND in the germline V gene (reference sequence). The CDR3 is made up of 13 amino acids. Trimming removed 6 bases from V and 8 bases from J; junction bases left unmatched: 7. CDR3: CASSLQGEKPQHF. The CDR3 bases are TGTGCCAGTAGCCTTCAGGGGGAAAAGCCCCAGCATTTT.

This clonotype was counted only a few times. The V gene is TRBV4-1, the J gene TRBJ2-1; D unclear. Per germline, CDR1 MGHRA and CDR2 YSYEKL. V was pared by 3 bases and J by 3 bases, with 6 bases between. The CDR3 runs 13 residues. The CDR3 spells CASSQGFYNEQFF. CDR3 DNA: TGCGCCAGCAGCCAGGGTTTCTACAATGAGCAGTTCTTC.

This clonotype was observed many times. CDR3: CASSSRDGGNTGELFF. The DNA for the CDR3 is TGTGCCAGCAGTTCACGCGACGGGGGAAACACCGGGGAGCTGTTTTTT. This sequence joins TRBV27 and TRBJ2-2; possible D gene TRBD2, 6 bases. There are 16 residues in the CDR3. V lost 4 bases, J lost 2 bases, and 14 bases lay in between. Germline V lookup: CDR1 MNHEY, CDR2 SMNVEV (reference sequence).

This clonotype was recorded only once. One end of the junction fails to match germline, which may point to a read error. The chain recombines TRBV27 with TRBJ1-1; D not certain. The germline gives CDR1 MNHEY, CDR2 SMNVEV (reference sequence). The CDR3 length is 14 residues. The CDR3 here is CVSSLARTNTEAFF. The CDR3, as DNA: TGTGTCAGCAGCCTCGCCAGGACCAACACTGAAGCTTTCTTT.

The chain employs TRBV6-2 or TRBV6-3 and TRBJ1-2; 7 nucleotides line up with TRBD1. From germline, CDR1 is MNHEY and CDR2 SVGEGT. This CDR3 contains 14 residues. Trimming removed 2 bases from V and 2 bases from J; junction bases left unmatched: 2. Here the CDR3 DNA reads TGTGCCAGCAGTTACCCGGGACAGAACTATGGCTACACCTTC. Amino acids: CASSYPGQNYGYTF.

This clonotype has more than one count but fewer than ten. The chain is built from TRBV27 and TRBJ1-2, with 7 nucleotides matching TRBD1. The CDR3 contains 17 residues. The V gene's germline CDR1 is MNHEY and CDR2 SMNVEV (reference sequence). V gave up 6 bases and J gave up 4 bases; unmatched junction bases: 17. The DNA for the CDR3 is TGTGCCAGCAGCTCCCGGACAGGAGGGTCGAGGGGCTATGGCTACACCTTC. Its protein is CASSSRTGGSRGYGYTF.

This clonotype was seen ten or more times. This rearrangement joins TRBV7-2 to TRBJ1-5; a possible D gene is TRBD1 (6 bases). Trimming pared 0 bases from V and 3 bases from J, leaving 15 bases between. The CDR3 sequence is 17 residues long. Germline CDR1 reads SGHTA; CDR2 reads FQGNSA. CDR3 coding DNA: TGTGCCAGCAGCTTAGCCGGGGGGCAGGGAGACAATCAGCCCCAGCATTTT. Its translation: CASSLAGGQGDNQPQHF. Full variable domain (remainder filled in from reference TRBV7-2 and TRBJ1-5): GAGVSQSPSNKVTEKGKDVELRCDPISGHTALYWYRQSLGQGLEFLIYFQGNSAPDKSGLPSDRFSAERTGGSVSTLTIQRTQQEDSAVYLCASSLAGGQGDNQPQHFGDGTRLSIL.

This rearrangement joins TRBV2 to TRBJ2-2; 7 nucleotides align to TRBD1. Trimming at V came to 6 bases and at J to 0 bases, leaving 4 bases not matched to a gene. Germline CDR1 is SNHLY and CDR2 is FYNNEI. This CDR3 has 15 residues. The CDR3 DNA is TGTGCCAGCAGCGACAGGGATACGAACACCGGGGAGCTGTTTTTT. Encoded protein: CASSDRDTNTGELFF.

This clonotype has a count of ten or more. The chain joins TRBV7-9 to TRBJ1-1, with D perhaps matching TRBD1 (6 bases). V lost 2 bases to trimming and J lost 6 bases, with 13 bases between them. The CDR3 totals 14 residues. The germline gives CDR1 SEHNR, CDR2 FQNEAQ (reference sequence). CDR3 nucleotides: TGTGCCAGCAGCTTAACCGGGGGGCGCTCTGAAGCTTTCTTT. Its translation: CASSLTGGRSEAFF.

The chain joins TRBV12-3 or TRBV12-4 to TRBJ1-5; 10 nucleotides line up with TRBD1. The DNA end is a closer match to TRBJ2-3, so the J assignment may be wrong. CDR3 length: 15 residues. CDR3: CASRAGQGQNQPQYF. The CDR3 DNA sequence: TGTGCCAGCAGGGCGGGACAGGGGCAAAATCAGCCCCAGTATTTT.

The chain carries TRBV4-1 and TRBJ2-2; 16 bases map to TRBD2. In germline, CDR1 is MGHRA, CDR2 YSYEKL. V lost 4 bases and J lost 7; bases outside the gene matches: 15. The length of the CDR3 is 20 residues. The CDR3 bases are TGCGCCAGCAGCCCTACAGGGGGACTAGCGGGGGGGCAAAGGATCGGGGAGCTGTTTTTT. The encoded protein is CASSPTGGLAGGQRIGELFF.

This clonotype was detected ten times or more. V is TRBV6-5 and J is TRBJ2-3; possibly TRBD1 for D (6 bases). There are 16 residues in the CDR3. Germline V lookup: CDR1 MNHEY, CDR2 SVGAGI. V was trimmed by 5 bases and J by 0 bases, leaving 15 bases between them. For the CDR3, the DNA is TGTGCCAGCAGTCATACAGGGCCCGAAAGCACAGATACGCAGTATTTT. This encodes CASSHTGPESTDTQYF.

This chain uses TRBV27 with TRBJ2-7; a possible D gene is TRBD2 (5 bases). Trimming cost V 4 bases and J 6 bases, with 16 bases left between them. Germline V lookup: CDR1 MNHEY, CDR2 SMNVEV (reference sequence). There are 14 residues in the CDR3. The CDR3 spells CASSWAVSGGEQYF. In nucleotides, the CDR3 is TGTGCCAGCAGTTGGGCTGTCTCTGGAGGCGAGCAGTACTTC.

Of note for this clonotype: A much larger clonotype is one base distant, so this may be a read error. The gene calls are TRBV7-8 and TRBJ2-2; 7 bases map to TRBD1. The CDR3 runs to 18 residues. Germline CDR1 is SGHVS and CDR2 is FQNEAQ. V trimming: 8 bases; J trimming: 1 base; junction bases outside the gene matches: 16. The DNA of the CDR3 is TGTGCCAGCGGTTTTCCGCTTAAAAGACAGGGGAACACCGGGGAGCTGTTTTTT. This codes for CASGFPLKRQGNTGELFF.

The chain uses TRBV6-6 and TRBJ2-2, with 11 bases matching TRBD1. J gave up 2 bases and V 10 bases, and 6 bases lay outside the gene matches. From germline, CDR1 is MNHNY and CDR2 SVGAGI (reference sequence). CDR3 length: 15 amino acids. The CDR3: CAIGGQGANTGELFF. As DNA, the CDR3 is TGTGCCATTGGCGGACAGGGGGCTAACACCGGGGAGCTGTTTTTT.

DNA for the CDR3: TGTGCCAGCAGCCCCCTTCCGCAATCAGCCTACGAGCAGTACTTC. Its translation is CASSPLPQSAYEQYF. This sequence joins TRBV11-1 and TRBJ2-7; the D is unclear. The CDR3 is made up of 15 amino acids. Germline V gene sequence: CDR1 SGHAT, CDR2 FQDESV (reference sequence). V was trimmed by 5 bases and J by 2 bases, leaving 16 bases between them.

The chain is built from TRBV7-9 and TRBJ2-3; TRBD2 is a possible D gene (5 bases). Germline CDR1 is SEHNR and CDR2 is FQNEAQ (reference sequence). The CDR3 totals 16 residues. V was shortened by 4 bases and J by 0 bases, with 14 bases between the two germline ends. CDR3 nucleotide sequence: TGTGCCAGCAGCTCCACGTATAAGCGGAGCACAGATACGCAGTATTTT. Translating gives CASSSTYKRSTDTQYF.

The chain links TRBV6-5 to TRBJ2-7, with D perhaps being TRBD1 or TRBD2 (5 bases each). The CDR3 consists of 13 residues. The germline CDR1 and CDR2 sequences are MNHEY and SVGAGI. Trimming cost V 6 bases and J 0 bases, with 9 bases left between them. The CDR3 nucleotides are TGTGCCAGCAGAGCCGGGGCCTCCTACGAGCAGTACTTC. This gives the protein CASRAGASYEQYF.